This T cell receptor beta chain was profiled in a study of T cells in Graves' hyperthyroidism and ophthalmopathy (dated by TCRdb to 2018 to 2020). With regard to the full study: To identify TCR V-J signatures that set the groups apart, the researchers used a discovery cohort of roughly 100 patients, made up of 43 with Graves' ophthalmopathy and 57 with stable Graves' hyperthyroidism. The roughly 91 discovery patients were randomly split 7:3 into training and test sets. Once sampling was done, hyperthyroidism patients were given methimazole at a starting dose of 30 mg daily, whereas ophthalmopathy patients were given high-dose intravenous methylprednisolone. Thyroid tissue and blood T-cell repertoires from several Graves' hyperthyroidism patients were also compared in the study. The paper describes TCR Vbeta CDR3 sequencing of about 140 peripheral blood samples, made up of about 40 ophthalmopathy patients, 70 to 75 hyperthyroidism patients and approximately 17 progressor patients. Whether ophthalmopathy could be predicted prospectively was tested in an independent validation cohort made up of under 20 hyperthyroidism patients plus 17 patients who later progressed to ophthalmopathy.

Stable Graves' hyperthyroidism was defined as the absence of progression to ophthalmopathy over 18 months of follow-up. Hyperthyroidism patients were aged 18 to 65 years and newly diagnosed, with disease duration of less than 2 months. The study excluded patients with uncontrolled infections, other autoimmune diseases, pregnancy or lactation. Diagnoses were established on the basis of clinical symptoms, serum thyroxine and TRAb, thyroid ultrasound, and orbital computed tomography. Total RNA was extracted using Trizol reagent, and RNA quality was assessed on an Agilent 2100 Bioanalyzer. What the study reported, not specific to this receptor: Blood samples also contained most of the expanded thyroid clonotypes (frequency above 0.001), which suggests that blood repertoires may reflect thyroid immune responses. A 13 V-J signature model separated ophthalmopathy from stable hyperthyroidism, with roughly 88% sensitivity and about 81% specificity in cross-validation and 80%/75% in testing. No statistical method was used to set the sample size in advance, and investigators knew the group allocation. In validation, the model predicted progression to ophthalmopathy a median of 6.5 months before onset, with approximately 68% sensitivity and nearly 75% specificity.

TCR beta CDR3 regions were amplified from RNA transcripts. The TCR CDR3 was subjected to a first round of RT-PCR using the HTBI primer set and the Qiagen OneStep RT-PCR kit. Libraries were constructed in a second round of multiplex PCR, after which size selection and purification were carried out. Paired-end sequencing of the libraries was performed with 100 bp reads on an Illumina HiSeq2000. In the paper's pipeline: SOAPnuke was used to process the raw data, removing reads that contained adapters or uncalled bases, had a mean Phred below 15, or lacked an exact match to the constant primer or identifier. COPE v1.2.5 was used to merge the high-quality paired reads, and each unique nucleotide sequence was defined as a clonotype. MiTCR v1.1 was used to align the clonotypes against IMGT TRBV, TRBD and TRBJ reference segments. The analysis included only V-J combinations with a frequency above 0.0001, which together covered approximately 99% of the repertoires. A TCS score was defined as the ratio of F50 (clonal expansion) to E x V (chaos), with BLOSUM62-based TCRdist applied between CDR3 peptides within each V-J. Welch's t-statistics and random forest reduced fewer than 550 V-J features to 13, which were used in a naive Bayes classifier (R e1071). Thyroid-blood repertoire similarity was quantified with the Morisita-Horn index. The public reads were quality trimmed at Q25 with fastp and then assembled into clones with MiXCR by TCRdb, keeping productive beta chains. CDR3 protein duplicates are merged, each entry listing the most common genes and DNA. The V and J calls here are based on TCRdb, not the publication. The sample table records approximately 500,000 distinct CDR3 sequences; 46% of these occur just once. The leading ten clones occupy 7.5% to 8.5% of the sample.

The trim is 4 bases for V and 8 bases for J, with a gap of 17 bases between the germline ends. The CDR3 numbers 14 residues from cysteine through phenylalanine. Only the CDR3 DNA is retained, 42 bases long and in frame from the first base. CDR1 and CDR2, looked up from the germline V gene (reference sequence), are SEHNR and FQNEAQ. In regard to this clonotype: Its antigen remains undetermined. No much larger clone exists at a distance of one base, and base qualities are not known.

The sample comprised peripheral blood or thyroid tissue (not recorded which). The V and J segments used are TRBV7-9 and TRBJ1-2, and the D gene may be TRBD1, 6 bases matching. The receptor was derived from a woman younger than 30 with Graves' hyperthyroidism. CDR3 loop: CASSSTAGAVGYTF. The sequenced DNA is TGTGCCAGCAGCTCGACCGCAGGGGCCGTAGGCTACACCTTC.